This TCR beta chain was recovered during a study of shared T cell receptors in the human thymus. Trimming removed 1 base at V and 3 bases at J, with 10 bases between. This CDR3 has 14 amino acids. CDR1 is GTSNPN, CDR2 SVGIG, per germline (reference sequence). Here immunoSEQ multiplex PCR was the method, and the copy in TCRdb shows in-frame clones only, minus some. The sample yields approximately 660,000 clones, around 89% seen once. The data were also submitted as part of a second study, on human thymus T cells.

The V and J genes are TRBV30 and TRBJ1-3, with D possibly TRBD1 on 5 matching bases. Sequences were obtained from thymocytes. This receptor was obtained from a boy younger than two with a congenital heart defect. The CDR3 bases are TGTGCCTGGAGTGCCCCCAGGGTTGGAAACACCATATATTTT. Protein: CAWSAPRVGNTIYF.